The rows below give T cell receptor beta chains drawn from one sample of a study of TIL therapy for anti-PD-1-resistant metastatic lung cancer. Assay used: immunoSEQ multiplex PCR; TCRdb lists only in-frame clones, some missing. The sample has tens of thousands of clones, 80% to 90% seen once. The specimen was blood, collected at baseline. Every receptor here comes from a person aged 25-80 years with non-small cell lung cancer. Both conserved end residues are part of each CDR3. D genes are given only for firm matches. Where a row states a size, it is once, few, many or the class of an expanded clone; other rows omit it.

D	V	J	size	DNA	CDR3
TRBD2	TRBV3-1/TRBV3-2	TRBJ2-1	NA	TGTGCCAGCAGCCACCCCGGGACTAGCGGGAGGGCCGACTACAATGAGCAGTTCTTC	CASSHPGTSGRADYNEQFF
TRBD1	TRBV6-2/TRBV6-3	TRBJ2-1	NA	TGTGCCAGCAGTTACTCGGGACAGGGGGCGAGGAATGAGCAGTTCTTC	CASSYSGQGARNEQFF
NA	TRBV10-3	TRBJ2-7	few	TGTGCCATCAGTGATGCCGGAGGGGGGCCCGAGCAGTACTTC	CAISDAGGGPEQYF
NA	TRBV3-1/TRBV3-2	TRBJ1-2	NA	TGTGCCAGCAGCCAAAAGTTGGGCTTTGGCTACACCTTC	CASSQKLGFGYTF
TRBD2	TRBV7-9	TRBJ2-5	NA	TGTGCCAGCAGCTTGGGACTAGCGGGGGCACAAGAGACCCAGTACTTC	CASSLGLAGAQETQYF
NA	TRBV18	TRBJ2-5	NA	TGTGCCAGCTCACCAGTTGCGGGGCAAGAGACCCAGTACTTC	CASSPVAGQETQYF
NA	TRBV7-2	TRBJ2-3	NA	TGTGCCAGCAGCTTACAGCCAGATACGCAGTATTTT	CASSLQPDTQYF
NA	TRBV7-2	TRBJ1-5	NA	TGTGCCAGCAGCGCGCATAGGGATCAGCCCCAGCATTTT	CASSAHRDQPQHF
TRBD2	TRBV5-1	TRBJ2-7	NA	TGCGCCAGCAGCTTGGGGGCGGGAGCCGCCAACGAGCAGTACTTC	CASSLGAGAANEQYF
NA	TRBV27	TRBJ2-6	NA	TGTGCCAGCAGGACAGTGACGTCTGGGGCCAACGTCCTGACTTTC	CASRTVTSGANVLTF
TRBD1	TRBV5-1	TRBJ2-1	NA	TGCGCCAGCAGCTTGGGAACCGGGACAGGGACCTACAATGAGCAGTTCTTC	CASSLGTGTGTYNEQFF
NA	TRBV28	TRBJ2-1	NA	TGTGCCAGCAGTTCCCACCAGGGGAGCTCCTACAATGAGCAGTTCTTC	CASSSHQGSSYNEQFF
TRBD1	TRBV7-8	TRBJ2-2	once	TGTGCCAGCAGCTCCGGACAGGGGATTTTCACCGGGGAGCTGTTTTTT	CASSSGQGIFTGELFF
NA	TRBV18	TRBJ1-2	NA	TGTGCCAGCTCACCACCAAAAACGGATGGCTACACCTTC	CASSPPKTDGYTF
NA	TRBV30	TRBJ2-3	once	TGTGCCTGGGCTGTCGGGTGGGTAAGGGACACAGATACGCAGTATTTT	CAWAVGWVRDTDTQYF
TRBD1	TRBV7-8	TRBJ2-1	NA	TGTGCCAGCAGCTTAGACCCCCGGGACAGGGTAATAAATGAGCAGTTCTTC	CASSLDPRDRVINEQFF
NA	TRBV3-1/TRBV3-2	TRBJ2-2	NA	TGTGCCAGCAGCCAGTCGGGGCCCCACCGGGACCCAAACACCGGGGAGCTGTTTTTT	CASSQSGPHRDPNTGELFF
TRBD2	TRBV7-6	TRBJ2-1	once	TGTGCCAGCAGCTTACGGGTTGCTAGCGGGCGATACAATGAGCAGTTCTTC	CASSLRVASGRYNEQFF
TRBD2	TRBV7-8	TRBJ2-1	once	TGTGCCAGCAGCTGGTCTAGCGGGGACTACAATGAGCAGTTCTTC	CASSWSSGDYNEQFF
NA	TRBV5-3	TRBJ2-3	NA	TGTGCCAGAAGCTTCGAGGGGACCAGCACAGATACGCAGTATTTT	CARSFEGTSTDTQYF
NA	TRBV6-5	TRBJ2-7	NA	TGTGCCAGCAGCCTTACCCCCCGGGATTTTTACGAGCAGTACTTC	CASSLTPRDFYEQYF
NA	TRBV30	TRBJ1-4	NA	TGTGCCTGGTATAGTATGGGACACCGAAATGAAAAACTGTTTTTT	CAWYSMGHRNEKLFF
NA	TRBV27	TRBJ1-2	NA	TGTGCCAGCAGGGAGTCCGGGACTCCCCGGAGCGGCTACACCTTC	CASRESGTPRSGYTF
TRBD2	TRBV6-2/TRBV6-3	TRBJ2-5	NA	TGTGCCAGCAGTTACACTAGCGGGGGGGCAGAGACCCAGTACTTC	CASSYTSGGAETQYF
NA	TRBV20-1	TRBJ2-5	NA	TGCAGTGCTAGTAGTCAGGGGGGGTCCGAGACCCAGTACTTC	CSASSQGGSETQYF
TRBD2	TRBV29-1	TRBJ2-3	once	TGCAGCGTTGAAGAAGGACTAGCGGTAGATACGCAGTATTTT	CSVEEGLAVDTQYF
TRBD2	TRBV5-5	TRBJ2-7	NA	TGTGCCAGCAGCCGCTCACGGCGGACTAGCGGGGGATACGAGCAGTACTTC	CASSRSRRTSGGYEQYF
NA	TRBV7-3	TRBJ2-2	NA	TGTGCCAGCAGCCCCCCCTCGTCCGGGGAGCTGTTTTTT	CASSPPSSGELFF
TRBD1	TRBV15	TRBJ1-5	NA	TGTGCCACCAGCAGAACGGACAGGCGGGGGGAGCCCCAGCATTTT	CATSRTDRRGEPQHF
NA	TRBV5-1	TRBJ2-5	NA	TGCGCCAGCAGCCTCGGGGCCGGGGAGACCCAGTACTTC	CASSLGAGETQYF
TRBD2	TRBV11-1	TRBJ2-7	NA	TGTGCCAGCAGCCCGCCATCTAGCGGGAGGTACGAGCAGTACTTC	CASSPPSSGRYEQYF
TRBD2	TRBV2	TRBJ2-7	NA	TGTGCCAGTCAGGGACTAGTGGGGGAGCAGTACTTC	CASQGLVGEQYF
NA	TRBV19	TRBJ1-1	NA	TGTGCCAGTAGTGTTGTAGGGGGGAACACTGAAGCTTTCTTT	CASSVVGGNTEAFF
TRBD2	TRBV5-1	TRBJ2-1	NA	TGCGCCAGCAGCGCACTAGCGGGAGGGGACAATGAGCAGTTCTTC	CASSALAGGDNEQFF
TRBD1	TRBV12-5	TRBJ2-5	NA	TGTGCTAGTGCCCCCACCGGACAGGGGGCGAGAGAGACCCAGTACTTC	CASAPTGQGARETQYF
TRBD1	TRBV19	TRBJ2-6	NA	TGTGCCAGTAGTATAGCCGGACAGGGATACTCTGGGGCCAACGTCCTGACTTTC	CASSIAGQGYSGANVLTF
NA	TRBV9	TRBJ1-1	few	TGTGCCAGCAGCGTAGGGTGGCTGGACACTGAAGCTTTCTTT	CASSVGWLDTEAFF
TRBD1	TRBV24-1	TRBJ2-5	NA	TGTGCCACCAGTGGACAGGGGGGTTCCCAAGAGACCCAGTACTTC	CATSGQGGSQETQYF
NA	TRBV30	TRBJ2-5	NA	TGTGCCTGGAGTCCGGGGACCCAAGAGACCCAGTACTTC	CAWSPGTQETQYF
NA	TRBV9	TRBJ2-1	NA	TGTGCCAGCAGCGTAGCACATGGGGAGCAGTTCTTC	CASSVAHGEQFF
TRBD1	TRBV28	TRBJ1-4	NA	TGTGCCAGCAGTTCGTCCAGGGGGCGTAGTGAAAAACTGTTTTTT	CASSSSRGRSEKLFF
TRBD2	TRBV11-3	TRBJ2-1	NA	TGTGCCAGCAGCTTTCAATCCGTAGCGGGGGGGGACAATGAGCAGTTCTTC	CASSFQSVAGGDNEQFF
NA	TRBV5-4	TRBJ2-5	NA	TGTGCCAGCAGCTTGGCTACCCAAGAGACCCAGTACTTC	CASSLATQETQYF
TRBD1	TRBV7-2	TRBJ2-5	NA	TGTGCCAGCAGCTTAGCCCGGACAGGGGGCAGTGAGACCCAGTACTTC	CASSLARTGGSETQYF
NA	TRBV14	TRBJ2-2	NA	TGTGCCAGCAGCCGCTCTCGCGGGGAGCTGTTTTTT	CASSRSRGELFF
TRBD1	TRBV9	TRBJ1-2	once	TGTGCCAGCAGCGTAGCTCCAGGGGGCCACGGCTACACCTTC	CASSVAPGGHGYTF
TRBD1	TRBV7-9	TRBJ1-5	few	TGTGCCAGCAGCCTGGGACAGCCGAATCAGCCCCAGCATTTT	CASSLGQPNQPQHF
NA	TRBV28	TRBJ2-5	NA	TGTGCCAGCAGTTCCCCCGCGTTGGAGACCCAGTACTTC	CASSSPALETQYF
NA	TRBV28	TRBJ1-1	NA	TGTGCCAGCAGTTTGGCCGGGTTCAGGGCTTTCTTT	CASSLAGFRAFF
NA	TRBV10-3	TRBJ2-4	once	TGTGCCATCAGGCTTTCCGAAAACATTCAGTACTTC	CAIRLSENIQYF
NA	TRBV2	TRBJ2-1	NA	TGTGCCAGCAGTGAAGAAGATTATCCGGGACCCACAGAGGGCAATGAGCAGTTCTTC	CASSEEDYPGPTEGNEQFF
NA	TRBV4-2	TRBJ1-1	NA	TGTGCCAGCAGCCAAGCTCCAGTCCTCAACACTGAAGCTTTCTTT	CASSQAPVLNTEAFF
NA	TRBV7-2	TRBJ1-3	NA	TGTGCCAGCAGCCCAGGCGGGCAGGGGCGCGGAAACACCATATATTTT	CASSPGGQGRGNTIYF
TRBD1	TRBV14	TRBJ2-1	NA	TGTGCCAGCAGCCAGAGACAGGGGGCATACAATGAGCAGTTCTTC	CASSQRQGAYNEQFF
NA	TRBV30	TRBJ1-2	NA	TGTGCCTGGAGCATCGGGACCCCTAACTATGGCTACACCTTC	CAWSIGTPNYGYTF